This T cell receptor beta chain was sequenced for a study of cytomegalovirus exposure and HLA in healthy donors. Study-wide points: In the 130 or so validation repertoires, a later analysis found that first-cohort TCR clusters tended to co-occur. Most observed TCR sequences were rare, whereas some public TCRs were detected in many donors.

Germline loops: CDR1 PRHDT, CDR2 FYEKMQ (reference sequence). The CDR3 loop spans 15 amino acids. V was clipped by 2 bases and J by 4 bases, with 12 bases between them. Note on this clone: What it recognizes is unknown.

Clones were read by immunoSEQ multiplex PCR, and TCRdb kept only the in-frame ones, dropping some. The repertoire holds 100,000 to 120,000 clones, with approximately 87% as singletons. This TCR derives from a woman aged 30 to 39 in good health and CMV-seropositive. The V gene is TRBV13, the J gene TRBJ2-1; possible D gene TRBD2, 7 bases. Sample: PBMCs. In DNA form, the CDR3 reads TGTGCCAGCAGCTTACGGGGGGCCGGTTACAATGAGCAGTTCTTC. Translated: CASSLRGAGYNEQFF.